This T cell receptor (beta chain) is from a study of regulatory T cells in long-lasting Graves disease. Study-wide background: The term persistent Graves' disease signified upward of 5 years on antithyroid drugs with positive TSH receptor antibodies. Study conclusions and caveats: The analysis examined peripheral blood only and excluded thyroid tissue.

This CDR3 has 14 amino acids. V was clipped by 5 bases and J by 12 bases; unmatched bases: 10. Time point noted: persistent/refractory GD, antithyroid drugs over 5 years with positive TRAb. Researchers made the TCR library from RNA that was extracted from PBMCs. This clonotype was seen ten or more times. Its antigen is unidentified. Investigators prepared the TCR beta libraries by applying iRepertoire HTBI primers and Arm-PCR of CDR3 regions. TCRdb analysed the multiplex PCR reads with MiXCR anew, one entry per CDR3 protein. The sample contains fewer than 400,000 distinct CDR3 sequences, around 20% of which appear only once.

This chain uses TRBV12-3 or TRBV12-4 with TRBJ2-5; 12 bases match TRBD2. Sequences were derived from peripheral blood mononuclear cells (PBMCs), sampled when the disease was refractory, from a patient treated with antithyroid drugs. This TCR was recovered from a female donor with Graves disease. The CDR3 bases are TGTGCCAGCAGTCCTTCTAGCGGGAGGGCTCTCAAGTACTTC. It encodes CASSPSSGRALKYF.